Listed below are T cell receptor beta chains from one sample, sequenced in a study of blood T cells in healthy people across ages. MiXCR, applied by TCRdb to the 5' RACE reads, yields one record per CDR3 protein. The sample lists approximately 820,000 distinct CDR3 sequences; approximately 44% were seen once. The specimen sequenced was blood. These receptor sequences come from a man in his 60s in good health. Each CDR3 is given with its conserved first and last residue. Fields, in order: clone size, V gene, J gene, D gene, CDR3 protein, CDR3 DNA. A D gene is named only where the DNA matches it firmly. Expanded clones get a size class; other rows say once, few or many, or leave the size out.

-,TRBV28,TRBJ2-3,TRBD1,CASSSKWDRGGPDTQYF,TGTGCCAGCAGTTCCAAGTGGGACAGGGGAGGCCCAGATACGCAGTATTTT
few,TRBV7-9,TRBJ1-4,TRBD1,CASSTTGTGTDEKLFF,TGTGCCAGCAGCACCACCGGGACAGGAACTGATGAAAAACTGTTTTTT
few,TRBV20-1,TRBJ2-3,TRBD2,CSASDAGTTGNTQYF,TGCAGTGCTAGCGATGCCGGGACTACGGGAAATACGCAGTATTTT
-,TRBV7-9,TRBJ2-3,-,CASSFNRGWDTQYF,TGTGCCAGCAGCTTTAATAGGGGCTGGGATACGCAGTATTTT
few,TRBV28,TRBJ2-1,TRBD2,CASSLPLAGGQNEQFF,TGTGCCAGCAGTTTGCCACTAGCGGGGGGGCAGAATGAGCAGTTCTTC
-,TRBV23-1,TRBJ2-7,-,CASSPPQGRGYEQYF,TGCGCCAGCAGTCCTCCCCAGGGACGAGGCTACGAGCAGTACTTC
-,TRBV2,TRBJ1-1,TRBD1,CASSETGDYMNTEAFF,TGTGCCAGCAGTGAGACAGGGGACTATATGAACACTGAAGCTTTCTTT
-,TRBV2,TRBJ2-1,-,CASSGFFRQNEQFF,TGTGCCAGCAGTGGTTTTTTCAGGCAGAATGAGCAGTTCTTC
few,TRBV4-2,TRBJ2-7,TRBD2,CASSQETGASGLLGQYF,TGTGCCAGCAGCCAGGAGACGGGGGCTAGCGGGTTATTGGGGCAGTACTTC
-,TRBV12-3/TRBV12-4,TRBJ2-7,TRBD1,CASSDQGADLNYEQYF,TGTGCCAGCAGTGATCAGGGGGCGGATTTAAACTACGAGCAGTACTTC
-,TRBV7-9,TRBJ1-2,TRBD1,CASSPTGGMGYTF,TGTGCCAGCAGCCCCACAGGGGGGATGGGCTACACCTTC
-,TRBV18,TRBJ1-2,-,CASSPRQFNGYTF,TGTGCCAGCTCACCTCGCCAGTTTAATGGCTACACCTTC
-,TRBV20-1,TRBJ2-7,TRBD2,CSARATSGRREQYF,TGCAGTGCTAGAGCAACTAGCGGTCGGCGAGAGCAGTACTTC
-,TRBV29-1,TRBJ2-7,TRBD1,CSVEAPGQGRSYEQYF,TGCAGCGTTGAAGCTCCGGGACAGGGGAGGTCCTACGAGCAGTACTTC